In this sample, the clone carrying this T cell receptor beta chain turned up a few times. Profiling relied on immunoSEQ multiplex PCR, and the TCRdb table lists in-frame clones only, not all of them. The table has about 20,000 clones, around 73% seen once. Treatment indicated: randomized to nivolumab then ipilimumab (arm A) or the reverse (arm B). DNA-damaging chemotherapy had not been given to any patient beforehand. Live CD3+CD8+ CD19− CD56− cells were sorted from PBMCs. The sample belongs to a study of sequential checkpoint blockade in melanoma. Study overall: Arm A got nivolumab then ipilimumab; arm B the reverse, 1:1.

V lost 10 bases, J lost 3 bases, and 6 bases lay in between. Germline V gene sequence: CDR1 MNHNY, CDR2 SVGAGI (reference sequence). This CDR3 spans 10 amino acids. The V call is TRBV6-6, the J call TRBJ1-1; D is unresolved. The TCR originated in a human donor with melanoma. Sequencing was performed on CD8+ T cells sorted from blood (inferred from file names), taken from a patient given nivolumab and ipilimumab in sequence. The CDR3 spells CATRDTEAFF. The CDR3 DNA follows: TGTGCCACCCGGGACACTGAAGCTTTCTTT.